This TCR beta chain comes out of a study of blood T cell repertoires in COVID-19. Across the study: There were acute and convalescent COVID-19 samples, and they came from the United States, Italy and Spain. T cells, B-cell-depleted T cells, or PBMCs supplied cDNA or gDNA.

The CDR3 runs to 13 residues. Per the germline V gene, CDR1 is MGHRA and CDR2 is YSYEKL. Trimming cost V 0 bases and J 14 bases, with 16 bases left between them. In the study's own analysis: Cell counts per sample came from amplifying reference gene primers. Clones were read by immunoSEQ multiplex PCR, and TCRdb kept only the in-frame ones, dropping some. Clonal size and the V and J genes are those of that table, whereas D and trimming came from the DNA. The sample includes approximately 35,000 clones, about 89% of them seen just once. The chain uses TRBV4-1 and TRBJ2-5; D possibly corresponds to TRBD1 (6 bases). The clonotype was recovered from a human donor in a cohort sampled during active COVID-19. Sequenced: peripheral blood. The CDR3 DNA sequence: TGCGCCAGCAGCCAAGAACAGGGCTTCACTCAATACTTC. It codes for CASSQEQGFTQYF.